This record looks at one TCR beta chain sequence and its context. No antigen is known for it. The data stem from a study of cytomegalovirus exposure and HLA in healthy donors. Study-level background: In a previous analysis, 100 million to 140 million unique TCR beta sequences were found from about 179 million T cells.

Overall study results and limits: HLA-A and HLA-B allele assignments for most subjects were reportedly predicted accurately using TCR beta sequences.

When sampled, the donors appeared nominally healthy, though they likely had unrecorded immune exposures. Unmatched junction bases numbered 16, after V lost 1 base and J lost 13 bases. This CDR3 region has 16 residues. 60 Vbeta and 13 Jbeta primers were used in PCR. Libraries were prepared by immunoSEQ multiplex PCR; TCRdb keeps only in-frame clonotypes and omits some of them. The data show 130,000 to 150,000 clones, roughly 80% seen once. Sequencing was done on a sample of PBMCs. The TCR was taken from a woman between 40 and 55 years old in good health and CMV-seropositive. This chain connects TRBV23-1 to TRBJ2-7; 10 positions match TRBD1. TRBV23-1 is an ORF, and what it does is uncertain. In DNA, the CDR3 is TGCGCCAGCAGTCAATGCCAGGCGGACAGGGGGGCTAATACTTACTTC. Amino acids: CASSQCQADRGANTYF.